This T cell receptor (beta chain) was identified during a study of T cell repertoires in cytomegalovirus infection. TCRdb used MiXCR to reprocess the reads, holding one entry per CDR3 protein. The sample yields about 360,000 distinct CDR3 sequences, over 15% seen once. V lost 0 bases and J lost 0, with 3 bases in between. CDR1 is LNHNV, CDR2 YYDKDF, per germline (reference sequence). This CDR3 contains 13 residues. This clonotype was counted ten times or more. This receptor was obtained from a human donor in good health (CMV status not recorded). Some clones in this sample may be carry-over from other donors' samples. The chain joins TRBV15 to TRBJ2-7; D unresolved. Sequencing used PBMCs. CDR3 region: CATSRDSSYEQYF. The DNA for the CDR3 is TGTGCCACCAGCAGAGACAGCTCCTACGAGCAGTACTTC. The full variable domain, completed using reference TRBV15 and TRBJ2-7, is DAMVIQNPRYQVTQFGKPVTLSCSQTLNHNVMYWYQQKSSQAPKLLFHYYDKDFNNEADTPDNFQSRRPNTSFCFLDIRSPGLGDTAMYLCATSRDSSYEQYFGPGTRLTVT.